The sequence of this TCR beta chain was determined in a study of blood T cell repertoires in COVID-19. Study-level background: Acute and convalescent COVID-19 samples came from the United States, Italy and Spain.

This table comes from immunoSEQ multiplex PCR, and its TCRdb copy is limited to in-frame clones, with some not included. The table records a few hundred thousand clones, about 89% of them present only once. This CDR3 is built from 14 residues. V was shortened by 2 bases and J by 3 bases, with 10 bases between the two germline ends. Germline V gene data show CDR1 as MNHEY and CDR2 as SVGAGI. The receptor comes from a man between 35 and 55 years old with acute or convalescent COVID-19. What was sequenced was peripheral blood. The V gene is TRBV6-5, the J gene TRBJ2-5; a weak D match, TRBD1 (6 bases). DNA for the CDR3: TGTGCCAGCAGTTACACAAGGGGGAAAGAGACCCAGTACTTC. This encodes CASSYTRGKETQYF.